The 5 T cell receptor beta chains listed next were all sequenced from one sample in a study of memory CD4+ T cells and cytomegalovirus serostatus (dated by TCRdb to the late 2010s). Libraries were made using the immunoSEQ multiplex PCR assay. As stored in TCRdb, this immuneACCESS dataset retains in-frame rearrangements with V and J assigned. A fraction of the clones does not appear; measured against another copy, unresolved V genes explain less than half of the discrepancy, and the remainder lacks a known reason. Present in this sample are roughly 40,000 clones, around 84% of which were seen just once. The biggest ten clones account for 0.78% of the sample. Single viable CD3+CD4+CD8-CD45RO+ cells were sorted as memory CD4+ T cells on a FACSAria II. The sample taken for sequencing was memory CD4+ T cells from blood. The source is an adult in good health and CMV-seronegative.

This chain uses TRBV5-1 with TRBJ2-2, with TRBD1 identical over 9 bases. CDR3 length: 15 residues. Unmatched junction bases numbered 6, after V lost 4 bases and J lost 5 bases. The germline CDR1 and CDR2 sequences are SGHRS and YFSETQ. The CDR3 is CASSRGTGRTGELFF. The CDR3 DNA sequence: TGCGCCAGCAGCAGAGGGACAGGGAGAACCGGGGAGCTGTTTTTT.

The chain carries TRBV5-1 and TRBJ2-7; TRBD1 is a possible D gene (5 bases). The CDR3 runs to 15 residues. With 0 bases removed from V and 4 bases from J, the gap between germline ends came to 14 bases. Per the germline V gene, CDR1 is SGHRS and CDR2 is YFSETQ. The CDR3 DNA reads TGCGCCAGCAGCTTGGAAGGGGCGGTCTCTTACGAGCAGTACTTC. Its translation is CASSLEGAVSYEQYF.

The genes are TRBV2 and TRBJ1-5, with D unresolved. CDR3 length equals 13 residues. Between the trimmed V and J ends, which lost 7 bases and 1 base, there was a span of 8 bases. Germline lookup yields CDR1 SNHLY and CDR2 FYNNEI. CDR3 coding DNA: TGTGCCAGCAAGGCAGAGAGCAATCAGCCCCAGCATTTT. Translated, it gives CASKAESNQPQHF.

This rearrangement joins TRBV27 to TRBJ1-6; 7 bases fit TRBD1. V lost 4 bases, J lost 10 bases, and 13 bases stayed unmatched. Germline V CDR1 and CDR2: MNHEY, SMNVEV (reference sequence). This CDR3 comprises 16 residues. CDR3: CASSSGMTGSTSPLHF. The CDR3 DNA follows: TGTGCCAGCAGTTCTGGAATGACAGGGAGTACATCACCCCTCCACTTT.

The rearrangement joins TRBV5-4 to TRBJ2-5; D is perhaps TRBD2 (6 bases). The CDR3 sequence is 15 residues long. The germline V gene encodes CDR1 SGHNT and CDR2 YYREEE (reference sequence). V was trimmed by 4 bases and J by 5 bases, leaving 18 bases between them. The CDR3 region is CASSKGTAKLETQYF. The CDR3 DNA reads TGTGCCAGCAGCAAGGGGACTGCCAAGCTCGAGACCCAGTACTTC.